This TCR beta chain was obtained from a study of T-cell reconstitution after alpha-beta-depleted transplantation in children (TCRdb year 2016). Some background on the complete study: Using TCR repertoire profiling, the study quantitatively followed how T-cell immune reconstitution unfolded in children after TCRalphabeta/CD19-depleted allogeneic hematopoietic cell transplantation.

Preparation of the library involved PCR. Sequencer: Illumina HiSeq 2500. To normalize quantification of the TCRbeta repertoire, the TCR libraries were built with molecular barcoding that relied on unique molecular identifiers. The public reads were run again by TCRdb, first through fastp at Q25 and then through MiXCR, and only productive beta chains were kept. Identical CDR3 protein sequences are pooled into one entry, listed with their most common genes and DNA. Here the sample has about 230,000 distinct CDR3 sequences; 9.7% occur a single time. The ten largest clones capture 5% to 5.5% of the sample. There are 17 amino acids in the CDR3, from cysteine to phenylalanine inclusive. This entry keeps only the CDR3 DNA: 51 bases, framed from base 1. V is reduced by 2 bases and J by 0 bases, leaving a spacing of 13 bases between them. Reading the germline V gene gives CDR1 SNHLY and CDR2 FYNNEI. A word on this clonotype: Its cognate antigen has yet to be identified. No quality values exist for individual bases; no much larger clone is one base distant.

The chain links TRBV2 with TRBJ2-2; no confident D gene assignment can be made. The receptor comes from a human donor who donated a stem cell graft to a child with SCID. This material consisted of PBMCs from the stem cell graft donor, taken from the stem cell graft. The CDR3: CASSEWVVRANTGELFF. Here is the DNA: TGTGCCAGCAGTGAATGGGTGGTCCGCGCGAACACCGGGGAGCTGTTTTTT.